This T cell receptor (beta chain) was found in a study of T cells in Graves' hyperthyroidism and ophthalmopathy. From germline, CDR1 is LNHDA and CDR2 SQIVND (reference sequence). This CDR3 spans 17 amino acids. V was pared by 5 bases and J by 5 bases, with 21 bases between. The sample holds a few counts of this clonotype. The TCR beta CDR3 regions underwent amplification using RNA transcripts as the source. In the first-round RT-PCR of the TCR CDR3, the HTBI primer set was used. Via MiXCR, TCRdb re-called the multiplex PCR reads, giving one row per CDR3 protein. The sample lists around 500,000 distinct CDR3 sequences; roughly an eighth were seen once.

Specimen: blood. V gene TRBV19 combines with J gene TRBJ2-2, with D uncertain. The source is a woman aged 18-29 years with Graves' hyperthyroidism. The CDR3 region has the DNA TGTGCCAGTAGTCTCCAAATGTTGGGCCCTGGGACCGGGGAGCTGTTTTTT. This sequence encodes CASSLQMLGPGTGELFF.